Listed here are 32 T cell receptor beta chains from one sample, sequenced in a study of CD8 T cells in ankylosing spondylitis. These TCRs' antigens remain unknown. In TCRdb, the 5' RACE reads were re-called with MiXCR into one record per CDR3 protein. The table shows over 600,000 distinct CDR3 sequences, with roughly 19% occurring only once. Study-level points and caveats: Ankylosing spondylitis blood appeared to carry a characteristic TCR beta motif of roughly 8 highly homologous variants.

The specimen sequenced was blood, either unsorted or a sorted T cell fraction (not recorded which). The origin of the receptors is a male donor with ankylosing spondylitis.

The chain has TRBV25-1 and TRBJ1-1; 7 bases agree with TRBD1. The ends lost 4 bases at V and 4 bases at J; junction bases unmatched: 6. Germline V CDR1 and CDR2: MGHDK, SYGVNS. The CDR3 contains 14 residues. The chain's CDR3 is CASSGDSLTTEAFF. DNA of the CDR3: TGTGCCAGCAGTGGGGACAGCCTTACCACTGAAGCTTTCTTT.

In this sample, this clonotype turned up a few times. The chain is built from TRBV5-1 and TRBJ1-2; 10 bases align to TRBD1. CDR1 SGHRS and CDR2 YFSETQ come from the germline V gene. V lost 2 bases, J lost 3 bases, and 22 bases stayed unmatched. The CDR3 is made up of 21 amino acids. This chain's CDR3 is CASSFPAPGTGVFSADYGYTF. As DNA, the CDR3 is TGCGCCAGCAGCTTCCCCGCCCCCGGGACAGGGGTCTTTTCGGCGGACTATGGCTACACCTTC.

The chain recombines TRBV20-1 with TRBJ2-5; 8 bases line up with TRBD2. CDR1 and CDR2 (germline): DFQATT, SNEGSKA (reference sequence). CDR3 length: 15 amino acids. CDR3 DNA: TGCAGCCCCGGACGGGAGGGCCTACACCAAGAGACCCAGTACTTC. As protein: CSPGREGLHQETQYF.

This clonotype has a handful of counts. The rearrangement joins TRBV21-1 to TRBJ1-2. TRBV21-1 is labeled a pseudogene. The length of the CDR3 is 13 residues. The CDR3 is CASSENTDYGYTF. In nucleotides, the CDR3 is TGTGCCAGCAGCGAAAACACAGACTATGGCTACACCTTC.

The chain is built from TRBV29-1 and TRBJ2-5; D is undetermined. CDR1 SQVTM and CDR2 ANQGSEA come from the germline V gene. This CDR3 comprises 13 residues. V lost 3 bases, J lost 1 base, and 9 bases lay in between. CDR3 sequence reads: CSVDKGVQETQYF. For the CDR3, the DNA is TGCAGCGTTGATAAAGGAGTCCAAGAGACCCAGTACTTC.

There are a few counts of this clonotype. This chain uses TRBV5-8 with TRBJ1-1; D unresolved. This CDR3 comprises 15 residues. Trimming pared 1 base from V and 4 bases from J, leaving 14 bases between. Germline assignment: CDR1 SGHTS and CDR2 YDEGEE. The CDR3 loop reads CASSLILGAGTEAFF. The CDR3 DNA is TGTGCCAGCAGCTTGATTCTTGGCGCGGGCACTGAAGCTTTCTTT.

This clonotype appeared a few times. The chain joins TRBV12-3 or TRBV12-4 to TRBJ1-3, with D perhaps matching TRBD1 (5 bases). This CDR3 spans 15 amino acids. The germline V and J ends were trimmed by 0 bases and 7 bases, with 13 bases remaining between them. The DNA for the CDR3 is TGTGCCAGCAGTTTAGCGGGACCCGCGGGGAACACCATATATTTT. Translation gives CASSLAGPAGNTIYF.

The chain employs TRBV27 and TRBJ2-1; D possibly corresponds to TRBD2 (5 bases). V was shortened by 2 bases and J by 10 bases, with 15 bases between the two germline ends. The length of the CDR3 is 14 residues. CDR1 and CDR2 from the germline V gene are MNHEY and SMNVEV (reference sequence). The CDR3 here is CASSLEGTGREQFF. The DNA of the CDR3 is TGTGCCAGCAGTTTAGAGGGTACGGGCAGGGAGCAGTTCTTC.

The rearrangement joins TRBV28 to TRBJ1-1, with 7 bases lining up with TRBD1. This CDR3 region has 12 residues. Germline trimming cut 6 bases from V and 3 bases from J; bases unmatched to any gene: 1. The germline V gene has CDR1 MDHEN and CDR2 SYDVKM. CDR3 nucleotide sequence: TGTGCCAGCAGGGGACAGCACACTGAAGCTTTCTTT. This translates into CASRGQHTEAFF. Based on the CDR3 plus reference TRBV28 and TRBJ1-1, the full variable domain is DVKVTQSSRYLVKRTGEKVFLECVQDMDHENMFWYRQDPGLGLRLIYFSYDVKMKEKGDIPEGYSVSREKKERFSLILESASTNQTSMYLCASRGQHTEAFFGQGTRLTVV.

The rearrangement joins TRBV12-3 or TRBV12-4 to TRBJ2-3; the match to TRBD1 covers 8 bases. After removal of 5 bases from V and 3 bases from J, the junction contained 7 bases not matched to a gene. The CDR3 covers 15 residues. In DNA form, the CDR3 reads TGTGCCAGCAGTACTACCACAGGGGGGACAGATACGCAGTATTTT. As protein: CASSTTTGGTDTQYF.

Regarding this clonotype: This may stem from a read error, because a much larger clone lies one nucleotide away. The chain uses TRBV20-1 and TRBJ2-7; 8 bases line up with TRBD1. The CDR3 sequence is 13 residues long. Germline CDR1 DFQATT, CDR2 SNEGSKA (reference sequence). V lost 6 bases to trimming and J lost 10 bases; unmatched junction nucleotides: 14. CDR3 residues: CSASPRGLPDQYF. CDR3 DNA sequence: TGCAGTGCCAGCCCCAGGGGGCTTCCCGATCAGTACTTC.

In its sample, this clonotype was seen a few times. The rearrangement links TRBV27 to TRBJ2-3, with 8 bases aligning to TRBD2. The CDR3 covers 17 residues. CDR1 is MNHEY, CDR2 SMNVEV, per germline (reference sequence). Trimming at V came to 2 bases and at J to 4 bases, leaving 11 bases not matched to a gene. This CDR3 reads CASSLRGFRGGSDTQYF. In DNA, the CDR3 is TGTGCCAGCAGTTTAAGGGGTTTCCGGGGGGGCTCAGATACGCAGTATTTT.

The chain recombines TRBV15 with TRBJ1-2; TRBD1 aligns across 11 bases. The CDR3 sequence is 13 residues long. The V gene's germline CDR1 is LNHNV and CDR2 YYDKDF (reference sequence). V was clipped by 3 bases and J by 8 bases; unmatched bases: 2. CDR3 in DNA: TGTGCCACCAGCAGGGACAGGGGGCTCGGCTACACCTTC. As protein: CATSRDRGLGYTF.

The chain couples TRBV11-2 to TRBJ1-4, with D perhaps TRBD1 (6 bases). This CDR3 contains 15 residues. CDR1 and CDR2 (germline): SGHAT, FQNNGV. V gave up 1 base and J gave up 5 bases, with 11 bases separating them. The CDR3 region has the DNA TGTGCCAGCAGCTTAGTAGGGGGGCTGAATGAAAAACTGTTTTTT. It codes for CASSLVGGLNEKLFF.

The chain has TRBV6-1 and TRBJ1-1, with unresolved D. The CDR3 length is 13 residues. Germline values: CDR1 MNHNS, CDR2 SASEGT. V lost 8 bases and J lost 0, with 10 bases in between. CDR3 coding DNA: TGTGCCAGCGGCCAATGGGTGAACACTGAAGCTTTCTTT. Its protein is CASGQWVNTEAFF.

V gene TRBV7-2 combines with J gene TRBJ2-2, with D hard to call. V was clipped by 10 bases and J by 6 bases, with 21 bases between them. The germline V gene has CDR1 SGHTA and CDR2 FQGNSA. CDR3 length: 15 amino acids. The CDR3 nucleotides are TGTGCCACGCAGAATGGGAACGCAGCTGCCGGGGAGCTGTTTTTT. Its protein product is CATQNGNAAAGELFF.

V and J are TRBV7-8 and TRBJ2-1; D remains unclear. With 2 bases removed from V and 12 bases from J, the gap between germline ends came to 23 bases. This CDR3 is built from 16 residues. CDR1 SGHVS and CDR2 FQNEAQ come from the germline V gene. The chain's CDR3 is CASSLPPRTGMMVQFF. The CDR3 nucleotides read TGTGCCAGCAGCTTACCGCCCCGAACCGGAATGATGGTGCAGTTCTTC.

Only a few counts were recorded for this clonotype. V usage is TRBV12-3 or TRBV12-4 and J usage is TRBJ1-2; TRBD1 is a possible D gene (5 bases). V lost 6 bases, J lost 5 bases, and 13 bases lay in between. The CDR3 runs 13 residues. The DNA of the CDR3 is TGTGCCAGCAGGGACGACAGCCTGTATGGCTACACCTTC. This gives the protein CASRDDSLYGYTF.

This clonotype has only a few counts. J is TRBJ2-3 and V is TRBV3-1; TRBD1 is a possible D gene (5 bases). Germline assignment: CDR1 LGHDT and CDR2 YNNKEL (reference sequence). The CDR3 spans 15 residues. The V gene lost 0 bases and the J gene lost 2 bases, with 9 bases spanning the gap. The CDR3 nucleotides are TGTGCCAGCAGCCAAGAGGGGCAACTCACAGATACGCAGTATTTT. It specifies CASSQEGQLTDTQYF.

The chain combines TRBV10-3 with TRBJ2-3, with TRBD2 as a possible D gene (6 bases). CDR1 is ENHRY, CDR2 SYGVKD, per germline. The CDR3 has 13 residues. The V end lost 6 bases, the J end lost 6 bases, and 13 bases lay between the germline ends. Written as DNA, the CDR3 is TGTGCCATCAGCCGGGAGTATTACGATACGCAGTATTTT. It specifies CAISREYYDTQYF.

The sample holds a few counts of this clonotype. The genes are TRBV11-2 and TRBJ2-1; no definite D call. The CDR3 covers 14 residues. V dropped 3 bases and J dropped 5 bases, with 11 bases sitting between them. Germline V gene sequence: CDR1 SGHAT, CDR2 FQNNGV. Here the CDR3 reads CASSFSKRNNEQFF. CDR3 in DNA: TGTGCCAGCAGCTTTTCGAAGCGAAACAATGAGCAGTTCTTC.

The CDR3 loop is CASSGRDSEYYGYTF. The CDR3 DNA reads as TGTGCCAGCAGCGGACGGGACAGTGAATACTATGGCTACACCTTC. The chain recombines TRBV5-6 with TRBJ1-2, with TRBD1 matching over 7 bases. The CDR3 sequence is 15 residues long. Germline V CDR1 and CDR2: SGHDT, YYEEEE. V lost 4 bases and J lost 3; bases outside the gene matches: 9.

This clonotype came up a few times. The CDR3 reads CASTEQGFYGYTF. The CDR3 DNA reads TGTGCCAGCACCGAACAGGGCTTCTATGGCTACACCTTC. This chain links TRBV12-3 or TRBV12-4 with TRBJ1-2; D possibly corresponds to TRBD1 (6 bases). Trimming removed 7 bases at V and 4 bases at J, with 13 bases between. The CDR3 is 13 residues long.

This clonotype was recorded a few times. V gene TRBV12-3 or TRBV12-4 combines with J gene TRBJ1-2, with no clear D. Trimming took 5 bases from V and 5 from J, leaving 15 bases between them. The CDR3 consists of 14 residues. CDR3 residues: CASSQGIGFYGYTF. In DNA form, the CDR3 reads TGTGCCAGCAGTCAAGGGATAGGCTTTTATGGCTACACCTTC.

The DNA of the CDR3 is TGTGCCAGCAGCCCGAGGGGGGCAGCTGACAACACTGAAGCTTTCTTT. It is translated as CASSPRGAADNTEAFF. The chain joins TRBV12-3 or TRBV12-4 to TRBJ1-1; the D gene is possibly TRBD1 (6 bases). There are 16 residues in the CDR3. V was cut by 6 bases and J by 2 bases, with 19 bases left in between.

This clonotype has more than one count but fewer than ten. This rearrangement joins TRBV6-1 to TRBJ2-7; 7 bases are shared with TRBD2. In germline, CDR1 is MNHNS, CDR2 SASEGT. J was trimmed by 7 bases and V by 6 bases; bases with no gene match: 12. CDR3 length: 14 residues. CDR3: CASRLTRESQEQYF. The CDR3 bases are TGTGCCAGCAGGCTCACGCGGGAGTCTCAGGAGCAGTACTTC.

The rearrangement uses TRBV9 and TRBJ2-3, with unresolved D. Per germline, CDR1 SGDLS and CDR2 YYNGEE. Trimming shortened V by 3 bases and J by 2 bases, and 10 bases separated the two germline ends. The CDR3 has 14 amino acids. In nucleotides, the CDR3 is TGTGCCAGCAGCGGTCCGGGCTACACAGATACGCAGTATTTT. It yields the protein CASSGPGYTDTQYF.

The chain combines TRBV20-1 with TRBJ1-3; D call uncertain. Germline loops: CDR1 DFQATT, CDR2 SNEGSKA (reference sequence). There are 15 residues in the CDR3. The V gene lost 0 bases and the J gene lost 2 bases, with 11 bases spanning the gap. The CDR3 sequence: CSAREPAAAGNTIYF. DNA of the CDR3: TGCAGTGCTAGAGAGCCGGCAGCCGCTGGAAACACCATATATTTT.

This chain links TRBV4-3 with TRBJ2-7, with a weak D call TRBD1 (5 bases). Germline-derived CDR1 and CDR2 are LGHNA and YSLEER. Trimming took off 2 bases at V and 3 bases at J, with 8 bases between the two ends. The CDR3 has 13 amino acids. The DNA of the CDR3 is TGCGCCAGCAGCCAAAGGACAAACTACGAGCAGTACTTC. Translated, it gives CASSQRTNYEQYF.

This clonotype appeared a few times. This sequence joins TRBV7-9 and TRBJ2-7; perhaps D is TRBD1 or TRBD2 (6 bases each). Germline CDR1 reads SEHNR; CDR2 reads FQNEAQ (reference sequence). CDR3 length: 15 residues. Trimming shortened V by 0 bases and J by 6 bases, and 15 bases separated the two germline ends. The CDR3 spells CASSLAGPGASEQYF. In DNA, the CDR3 is TGTGCCAGCAGCTTAGCTGGCCCGGGGGCATCCGAGCAGTACTTC.

This clonotype was counted only a few times. The chain carries TRBV20-1 and TRBJ1-5; no definite D call. Germline V CDR1 and CDR2: DFQATT, SNEGSKA (reference sequence). The CDR3 consists of 15 residues. Trimming shortened V by 6 bases and J by 4 bases, and 19 bases separated the two germline ends. CDR3 nucleotides: TGCAGTGCCCCCTTCCCCGCAGGTCAGAATCAGCCCCAGCATTTT. The encoded protein is CSAPFPAGQNQPQHF.

The chain combines TRBV20-1 with TRBJ2-3, with 8 positions matching TRBD2. V gave up 0 bases and J gave up 6 bases; unmatched junction bases: 11. The germline V gene has CDR1 DFQATT and CDR2 SNEGSKA (reference sequence). This CDR3 is 16 amino acids long. CDR3 sequence (DNA): TGCAGTGCTAGAGATCTTTTGGGACGGGGGGGTGATACGCAGTATTTT. Encoded protein: CSARDLLGRGGDTQYF.